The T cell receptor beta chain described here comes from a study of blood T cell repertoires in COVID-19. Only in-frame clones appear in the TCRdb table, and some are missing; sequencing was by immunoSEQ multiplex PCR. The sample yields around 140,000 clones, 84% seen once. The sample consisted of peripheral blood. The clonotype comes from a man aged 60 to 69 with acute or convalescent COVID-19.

DNA for the CDR3: TGCGCCAGCAGCTTGGCCGACAGGGGGCAAAATGGCTACACCTTC. Amino acid sequence: CASSLADRGQNGYTF. The chain recombines TRBV5-1 with TRBJ1-2; 10 bases agree with TRBD1. The germline CDR1 and CDR2 sequences are SGHRS and YFSETQ. V was pared by 0 bases and J by 6 bases, with 5 bases of the junction left unmatched. The CDR3 runs to 15 residues. The variable domain in full, completed from reference TRBV5-1 and TRBJ1-2, reads KAGVTQTPRYLIKTRGQQVTLSCSPISGHRSVSWYQQTPGQGLQFLFEYFSETQRNKGNFPGRFSGRQFSNSRSEMNVSTLELGDSALYLCASSLADRGQNGYTFGSGTRLTVV.